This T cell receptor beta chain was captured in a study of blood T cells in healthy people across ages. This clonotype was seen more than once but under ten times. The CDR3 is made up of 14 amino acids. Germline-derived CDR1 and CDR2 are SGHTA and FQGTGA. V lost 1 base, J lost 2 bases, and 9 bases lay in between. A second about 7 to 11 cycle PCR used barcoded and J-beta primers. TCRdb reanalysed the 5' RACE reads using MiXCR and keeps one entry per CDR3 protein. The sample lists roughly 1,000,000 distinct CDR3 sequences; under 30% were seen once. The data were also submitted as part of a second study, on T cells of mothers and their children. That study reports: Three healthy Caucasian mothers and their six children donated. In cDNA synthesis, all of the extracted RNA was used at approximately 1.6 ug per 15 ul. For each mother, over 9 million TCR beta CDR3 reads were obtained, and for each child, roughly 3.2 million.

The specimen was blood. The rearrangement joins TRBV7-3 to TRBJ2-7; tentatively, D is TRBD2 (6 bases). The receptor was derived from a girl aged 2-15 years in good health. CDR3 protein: CASSLMSGAYEQYF. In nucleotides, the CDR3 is TGTGCCAGCAGCTTAATGTCGGGGGCCTACGAGCAGTACTTC.